The 3 T cell receptor beta chains in this list originate from one sample, sequenced in a study of CD8 T cells in Susac syndrome. It was with random hexamers that roughly 0.45 to 1 ug RNA was reverse transcribed. Each CDR3 protein gets one entry after TCRdb re-called the immunoSEQ multiplex PCR reads with MiXCR. This table holds around 150,000 distinct CDR3 sequences, about 93% found once. The sequencing sample was made of CD8+ T cells from PBMCs. Receptors were obtained from a human donor in good health.

This sequence joins TRBV29-1 and TRBJ1-1; tentative D call: TRBD1 (5 bases). V was shortened by 4 bases and J by 6 bases, with 6 bases between the two germline ends. This CDR3 is built from 10 residues. Germline V CDR1 and CDR2: SQVTM, ANQGSEA. The CDR3 region has the DNA TGCAGCGTTGGGGGCTCTGAAGCTTTCTTT. Translated: CSVGGSEAFF.

Written as DNA, the CDR3 is TGCGCCAGCAGCTGGGCTGGGGCCGAGCAGTACTTC. This encodes CASSWAGAEQYF. The rearrangement joins TRBV5-1 to TRBJ2-7; D may be TRBD1 (5 bases). CDR1 and CDR2 (germline): SGHRS, YFSETQ. The CDR3 runs to 12 residues. V lost 3 bases, J lost 6 bases, and 10 bases lay in between.

V usage is TRBV27 and J usage is TRBJ2-7; D unclear. Germline V gene sequence: CDR1 MNHEY, CDR2 SMNVEV (reference sequence). Trimming removed 4 bases from V and 6 bases from J, with 10 bases in between. The CDR3 length is 12 residues. CDR3 loop: CASSSRASEQYF. The CDR3 DNA reads TGTGCCAGCAGTTCTAGGGCCTCCGAGCAGTACTTC.